The next 2 T cell receptor beta chains were all read from a single sample in a study of regulatory T cells in long-lasting Graves disease. This sample's time point: newly diagnosed GD, antithyroid drugs for less than 3 months. PBMCs were the source of the RNA used for TCR sequencing. iRepertoire HTBI primers and Arm-PCR of CDR3 regions built TCR beta libraries. MiXCR was run by TCRdb on the multiplex PCR reads, yielding one entry per CDR3 protein. The sample lists roughly 500,000 distinct CDR3 sequences, 12% occurring once. The same sample was also studied in work on T cells in Graves' hyperthyroidism and ophthalmopathy.

The starting material was peripheral blood mononuclear cells (PBMCs), obtained at new diagnosis, from a patient treated with antithyroid drugs. Receptor source: a woman aged 25-40 years with Graves disease.

This clonotype has only one observation. This chain connects TRBV12-3 or TRBV12-4 to TRBJ1-2; unclear D gene. This CDR3 is 13 amino acids long. Trimming took off 6 bases at V and 6 bases at J, with 14 bases between the two ends. The CDR3 DNA reads TGTGCCAGCAGCCTCGGGCCGCCCCATGGCTACACCTTC. Encoded protein: CASSLGPPHGYTF.

This clonotype was recorded many times. The chain links TRBV2 to TRBJ1-6, with D unclear. Trimming took 6 bases from V and 9 from J, leaving 6 bases between them. The CDR3 has 11 residues. Germline V gene data show CDR1 as SNHLY and CDR2 as FYNNEI. CDR3 protein: CASSQSSPLHF. CDR3 coding DNA: TGTGCCAGCAGCCAGAGTTCACCCCTCCACTTT.